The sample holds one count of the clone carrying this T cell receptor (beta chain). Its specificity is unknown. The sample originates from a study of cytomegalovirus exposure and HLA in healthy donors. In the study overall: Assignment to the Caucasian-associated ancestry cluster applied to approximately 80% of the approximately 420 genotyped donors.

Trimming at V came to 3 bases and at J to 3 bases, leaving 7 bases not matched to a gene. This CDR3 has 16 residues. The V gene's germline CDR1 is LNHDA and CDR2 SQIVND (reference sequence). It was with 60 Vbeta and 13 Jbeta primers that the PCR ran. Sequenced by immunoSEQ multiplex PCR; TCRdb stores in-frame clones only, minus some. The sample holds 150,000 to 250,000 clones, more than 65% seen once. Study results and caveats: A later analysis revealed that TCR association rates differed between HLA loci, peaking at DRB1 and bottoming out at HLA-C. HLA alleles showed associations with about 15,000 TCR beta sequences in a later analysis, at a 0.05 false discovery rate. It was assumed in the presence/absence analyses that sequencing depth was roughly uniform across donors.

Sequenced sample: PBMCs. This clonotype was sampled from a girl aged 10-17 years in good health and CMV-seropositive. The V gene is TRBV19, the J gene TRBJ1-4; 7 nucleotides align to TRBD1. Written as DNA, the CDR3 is TGTGCCAGTAGTATCAGGACAGGACAGGCTAATGAAAAACTGTTTTTT. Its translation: CASSIRTGQANEKLFF.